These T cell receptor beta chains were read from a single sample in a study of T cell repertoires in aging, cancer and after chemotherapy. TCRdb re-called the multiplex PCR reads with MiXCR, one entry per CDR3 protein. The sample carries around 13,000 distinct CDR3 sequences, roughly a third recorded once. The sample consisted of blood. These receptors all come from a human donor in good health. The donor label of this sample is uncertain. Each CDR3 is given with its conserved first and last residue. Each record gives: CDR3 DNA, CDR3 protein, clone size, D gene, J gene, CDR3 length, V gene. D genes are given only for firm matches. Clone size appears in some rows only: once, few, many, or a class for an expanded clone.

TGTGCCAGCAGCTTAGCGCTGCTCGGGACAGGGGGCGAGGAGGGTACGCAGTATTTT	CASSLALLGTGGEEGTQYF	few	TRBD1	TRBJ2-3	19	TRBV7-6
TGTGCCAGTAGTATCGGGACCGCGTACCAAGAGACCCAGTACTTC	CASSIGTAYQETQYF	few	NA	TRBJ2-5	15	TRBV19
TGTGCCAGTAGTATAGAAGACAGGGTAGCTAATGAAAAACTGTTTTTT	CASSIEDRVANEKLFF	NA	TRBD1	TRBJ1-4	16	TRBV19
TGTGCCAGCACTCCGACAGCGACCTACCGGGGGGACACCATATATTTT	CASTPTATYRGDTIYF	NA	NA	TRBJ1-3	16	TRBV6-4
TGTGCCAGCAGTGCCCGGGACTTGGGGGCAGCCCTCCACTTT	CASSARDLGAALHF	NA	NA	TRBJ1-6	14	TRBV6-1
TGTGCCAGCAGTCCCGGCAATTCACCCCTCCACTTT	CASSPGNSPLHF	few	NA	TRBJ1-6	12	TRBV27
TGTGCCACCAGCTCCGAGAGGGGTAGGAGAACAGATACGCAGTATTTT	CATSSERGRRTDTQYF	NA	NA	TRBJ2-3	16	TRBV15
TGTGCCTGGAGCGCATATACCAATGAGCAGTTCTTC	CAWSAYTNEQFF	NA	NA	TRBJ2-1	12	TRBV30
TGTGCCATCAGTGGAGACGGACAGGGCATTCCGTACTTC	CAISGDGQGIPYF	few	TRBD1	TRBJ2-7	13	TRBV10-3
TGTGCCAGCAGCTTACGGGTAACCGGGGAGCTGTTTTTT	CASSLRVTGELFF	medium-sized	NA	TRBJ2-2	13	TRBV11-3
TGTGCCAGCAGGAGGACAGGGGGAACCTACGAGCAGTACTTC	CASRRTGGTYEQYF	NA	TRBD1	TRBJ2-7	14	TRBV12-3/TRBV12-4
TGTGCCAGCAGCTGGAGCGGGGGAAGCAATCAGCCCCAGCATTTT	CASSWSGGSNQPQHF	NA	NA	TRBJ1-5	15	TRBV5-4
TGTGCCTGGAGTAGGGCCCCCAATGAGCCCCAGCATTTT	CAWSRAPNEPQHF	NA	NA	TRBJ1-5	13	TRBV30
TGTGCCAGCAGCCATAGACAGGGAAGGGCCGGGGAGCTGTTTTTT	CASSHRQGRAGELFF	medium-sized	TRBD1	TRBJ2-2	15	TRBV11-3
TGTGCCAGCAGAACGGACAGTGGGCTCTCTGGGGCCAACGTCCTGACTTTC	CASRTDSGLSGANVLTF	medium-sized	NA	TRBJ2-6	17	TRBV27
TGCGCCAGCAGCTTGGATCGAAAGGATGAGCAGTTCTTC	CASSLDRKDEQFF	NA	NA	TRBJ2-1	13	TRBV5-1
TGTGCCAGCAGTCGGACTAGGACCAAACGGGAGACCCAGTACTTC	CASSRTRTKRETQYF	NA	TRBD2	TRBJ2-5	15	TRBV6-1
TGTGCCAGCAGCCCCTATAGGGGAAGCACAGATACGCAGTATTTT	CASSPYRGSTDTQYF	NA	NA	TRBJ2-3	15	TRBV5-5
TGTGCCAGCAGCCCCCGCACCCCGGCAGCGGGCAATGAGCAGTTCTTC	CASSPRTPAAGNEQFF	NA	NA	TRBJ2-1	16	TRBV11-1
TGTGCCGTAAAAGACCAGGGCAGCGAAAAACTGTTTTTT	CAVKDQGSEKLFF	few	NA	TRBJ1-4	13	TRBV30
TGTGCCAGCAGTTTAAGAGCCGGGGATTACATGAACACTGAAGCTTTCTTT	CASSLRAGDYMNTEAFF	NA	NA	TRBJ1-1	17	TRBV27
TGTGCCAGCAGCAGACAGGGACGTGGCTACACCTTC	CASSRQGRGYTF	few	TRBD1	TRBJ1-2	12	TRBV6-2/TRBV6-3
TGTGCCAGCTCACCACGGCAGGGGGAGTACAATGAGCAGTTCTTC	CASSPRQGEYNEQFF	few	TRBD1	TRBJ2-1	15	TRBV18
TGCAGCGTAGCGGGGGCCATCACAGATACGCAGTATTTT	CSVAGAITDTQYF	medium-sized	TRBD2	TRBJ2-3	13	TRBV29-1
TGTGTCAGCAGGAAGGGGGTTGGCGGGGAGCTGTTTTTT	CVSRKGVGGELFF	NA	NA	TRBJ2-2	13	TRBV6-5
TGTGCCAGCTTCCGGGCCAATGAGCAGTTCTTC	CASFRANEQFF	NA	NA	TRBJ2-1	11	TRBV6-1
TGTGCCAGCAGTCCCGTATCCGCGCCGATCTCTGGGGCCAACGTCCTGACTTTC	CASSPVSAPISGANVLTF	NA	NA	TRBJ2-6	18	TRBV12-3/TRBV12-4
TGTGCCAGCAAGGGGGCAGGGGATCATCAGCCCCAGCATTTT	CASKGAGDHQPQHF	NA	TRBD1	TRBJ1-5	14	TRBV6-5
TGTGCCAGCAGCGTACGGGGGAACACAGATACGCAGTATTTT	CASSVRGNTDTQYF	medium-sized	NA	TRBJ2-3	14	TRBV11-3
TGTGCCAGCAGTTTAAGGGGTTTCAATGAGCAGTTCTTC	CASSLRGFNEQFF	NA	NA	TRBJ2-1	13	TRBV27
TGTGCCAGCAGTTACGGGGGAAACCGCTACGAGCAGTACTTC	CASSYGGNRYEQYF	NA	NA	TRBJ2-7	14	TRBV6-5
TGTGCCAGCAGTTTAGGCTCCACTCGGGCAGATACGCAGTATTTT	CASSLGSTRADTQYF	few	NA	TRBJ2-3	15	TRBV27
TGCAGCGTTGACTCAGGGAGGGATACTGAAGCTTTCTTT	CSVDSGRDTEAFF	medium-sized	NA	TRBJ1-1	13	TRBV29-1
TGTGCCAGCAGTGAAGGCGCGGCAGGGTCTGGAAACACCATATATTTT	CASSEGAAGSGNTIYF	few	NA	TRBJ1-3	16	TRBV6-1
TGTGCCAGCAGATGGGTCGTGGGGCTTGGGCAGTACTTC	CASRWVVGLGQYF	NA	NA	TRBJ2-7	13	TRBV11-3
TGTGCCAGCATCCAAAGGGCGGGAGGAGGATCCTACGAGCAGTACTTC	CASIQRAGGGSYEQYF	NA	TRBD2	TRBJ2-7	16	TRBV6-1
TGTGCCAGCAGTTTCCGGGGCGGCAATGAGCAGTTCTTC	CASSFRGGNEQFF	few	NA	TRBJ2-1	13	TRBV27
TGTGCCAGCAGCTTCCGGACTAGCTCCTACGAGCAGTACTTC	CASSFRTSSYEQYF	few	TRBD2	TRBJ2-7	14	TRBV13
TGCGCCAGCAGTTTGACGGCCAGCTACGAGCAGTACTTC	CASSLTASYEQYF	NA	NA	TRBJ2-7	13	TRBV10-2
TGCAGCCTAAGAAGGAACACTGAAGCTTTCTTT	CSLRRNTEAFF	NA	NA	TRBJ1-1	11	TRBV29-1
TGTGCCAGCAGCTTAGGCAGGGGTGAGCAGTTCTTC	CASSLGRGEQFF	NA	NA	TRBJ2-1	12	TRBV5-6
TGTGCCAGTAGAACACAGGGAGGGGATGAGCAGTTCTTC	CASRTQGGDEQFF	medium-sized	NA	TRBJ2-1	13	TRBV19
TGTGCCAGCAGCCCGACAGGGACGGAAGGCTACACCTTC	CASSPTGTEGYTF	few	TRBD1	TRBJ1-2	13	TRBV5-6
TGCAGTGCTAGACCCCTCTCCAGAGATACGCAGTATTTT	CSARPLSRDTQYF	NA	NA	TRBJ2-3	13	TRBV20-1
TGTGCCAGCAGCCCTACAGTGAACACTGAAGCTTTCTTT	CASSPTVNTEAFF	medium-sized	NA	TRBJ1-1	13	TRBV11-3
TGTGCCAGCAGGGGTAGCGGGAGGCGCCACGAGCAGTACTTC	CASRGSGRRHEQYF	NA	TRBD2	TRBJ2-7	14	TRBV27
TGTGCCAGCGGTTACGGGGTCAGGGTACAAGAGACCCAGTACTTC	CASGYGVRVQETQYF	NA	NA	TRBJ2-5	15	TRBV6-2/TRBV6-3
TGTGCCAGCAGTCTGGCAGGGGAGGTCACCGGGGAGCTGTTTTTT	CASSLAGEVTGELFF	NA	NA	TRBJ2-2	15	TRBV28
TGTGCCAGTAGTATGTACCCGGACAGGGGGTCTTCAGATACGCAGTATTTT	CASSMYPDRGSSDTQYF	medium-sized	TRBD1	TRBJ2-3	17	TRBV19
TGTGCCAGCAGTTTACGGGCGAGCGGAAACACCATATATTTT	CASSLRASGNTIYF	NA	NA	TRBJ1-3	14	TRBV12-3/TRBV12-4
TGTGCCACCAACCCCGGGGCGGGAGGCTTCTACAATGAGCAGTTCTTC	CATNPGAGGFYNEQFF	few	TRBD2	TRBJ2-1	16	TRBV15